The 16 T cell receptor beta chains given below trace back to one sample, sequenced in a study of somatic mutations in cytotoxic T cells in rheumatoid arthritis. Measured with immunoSEQ multiplex PCR; TCRdb has only the in-frame clones, and not every one. This repertoire shows some 20,000 clones, more than 70% found once; its top ten account for approximately 10%. The source material was CD8+ T cells sorted from blood. These receptors were taken from an adult with rheumatoid arthritis.

The chain is built from TRBV6-1 and TRBJ2-7; possible D gene TRBD2, 5 bases. The CDR3 loop spans 13 amino acids. Germline CDR1 is MNHNS and CDR2 is SASEGT. The V gene lost 7 bases and the J gene lost 0 bases, with 10 bases spanning the gap. The DNA of the CDR3 is TGTGCCAGCACTCCGAGGGTCTCCTACGAGCAGTACTTC. This codes for CASTPRVSYEQYF.

The chain recombines TRBV27 with TRBJ2-3, with D hard to call. The germline gives CDR1 MNHEY, CDR2 SMNVEV (reference sequence). Trimming stripped 2 bases from V and 4 bases from J, with 4 bases between. This CDR3 comprises 12 residues. CDR3 DNA sequence: TGTGCCAGCAGTTTAATCCCAGATACGCAGTATTTT. Amino acid sequence: CASSLIPDTQYF.

The chain is built from TRBV7-9 and TRBJ1-2; D uncertain. The germline CDR1 and CDR2 sequences are SEHNR and FQNEAQ (reference sequence). The V end was cut by 3 bases, the J end by 2 bases, with 7 bases between. CDR3 size: 13 residues. For the CDR3, the DNA is TGTGCCAGCAGCTTCAGGAACAACTATGGCTACACCTTC. It is translated as CASSFRNNYGYTF.

V gene TRBV7-6 combines with J gene TRBJ1-6, with 10 positions matching TRBD1. CDR3 length: 19 residues. The J segment lost 0 bases and the V segment lost 2 bases, leaving 7 bases of the junction unmatched. CDR1 SGHVS and CDR2 FNYEAQ come from the germline V gene. CDR3 nucleotides: TGTGCCAGCAGCTTAAACAGGACAGGGGGAAGCTCCTATAATTCACCCCTCCACTTT. Its translation: CASSLNRTGGSSYNSPLHF.

The V gene is TRBV13, the J gene TRBJ1-5; no clear D gene. CDR3 size: 13 residues. The V and J ends lost 0 bases and 4 bases respectively, with 4 bases between them. Germline V gene lookup returns CDR1 PRHDT and CDR2 FYEKMQ (reference sequence). DNA for the CDR3: TGTGCCAGCAGCTTAGGACAGAATCAGCCCCAGCATTTT. Protein: CASSLGQNQPQHF.

The chain carries TRBV5-1 and TRBJ2-5, with 7 nucleotides matching TRBD1. V lost 2 bases, J lost 2 bases, and 6 bases stayed unmatched. The CDR3 spans 15 residues. Germline CDR1 is SGHRS and CDR2 is YFSETQ. As DNA, the CDR3 is TGCGCCAGCAGCTTCTCCCCGGGACAGCAAGAGACCCAGTACTTC. It yields the protein CASSFSPGQQETQYF.

The V call is TRBV12-5, the J call TRBJ1-5, with 7 bases lining up with TRBD1. The germline gives CDR1 LGHNT, CDR2 FRNRAP. After removal of 6 bases from V and 3 bases from J, the junction contained 8 bases not matched to a gene. This CDR3 region has 15 residues. Here the CDR3 DNA reads TGTGCTAGTGGCAATCCGGACAGGTACAATCAGCCCCAGCATTTT. Its translation: CASGNPDRYNQPQHF.

This chain uses TRBV2 with TRBJ2-3; 8 nucleotides match TRBD2. The CDR3 is made up of 16 amino acids. In germline, CDR1 is SNHLY, CDR2 FYNNEI. With V trimmed by 5 bases and J by 0 bases, 7 bases remained unmatched. CDR3 sequence reads: CASSTLVAGSTDTQYF. DNA of the CDR3: TGTGCCAGCAGTACCTTGGTAGCGGGGAGCACAGATACGCAGTATTTT. Using reference TRBV2 and TRBJ2-3 for the parts outside the CDR3, the full variable domain is EPEVTQTPSHQVTQMGQEVILRCVPISNHLYFYWYRQILGQKVEFLVSFYNNEISEKSEIFDDQFSVERPDGSNFTLKIRSTKLEDSAMYFCASSTLVAGSTDTQYFGPGTRLTVL.

J is TRBJ2-7 and V is TRBV15; no clear D gene. The CDR3 runs to 14 residues. Trimming cost V 0 bases and J 3 bases, with 9 bases left between them. CDR1 LNHNV and CDR2 YYDKDF come from the germline V gene (reference sequence). CDR3 region: CATSRDGTSYEQYF. CDR3 nucleotide sequence: TGTGCCACCAGCAGAGACGGCACGAGCTACGAGCAGTACTTC.

The chain carries TRBV5-8 and TRBJ2-1, with 9 positions matching TRBD1. CDR3 length: 16 residues. Germline trimming cut 4 bases from V and 0 bases from J; bases unmatched to any gene: 5. CDR1 is SGHTS and CDR2 is YDEGEE in the germline V gene. CDR3 amino acids: CASSPRTGDSYNEQFF. For the CDR3, the DNA is TGTGCCAGCAGCCCGCGGACAGGGGACTCCTACAATGAGCAGTTCTTC.

The chain uses TRBV9 and TRBJ2-1; TRBD2 is a possible D gene (5 bases). The CDR3 runs to 14 residues. Trimming took off 0 bases at V and 4 bases at J, with 8 bases between the two ends. Germline CDR1 is SGDLS and CDR2 is YYNGEE. The CDR3: CASSVGGLYNEQFF. The DNA for the CDR3 is TGTGCCAGCAGCGTAGGAGGGTTATACAATGAGCAGTTCTTC.

The rearrangement joins TRBV28 to TRBJ2-7, with TRBD2 matching 7 bases. V lost 6 bases and J lost 3; bases outside the gene matches: 5. CDR3 length equals 13 residues. CDR1 MDHEN and CDR2 SYDVKM come from the germline V gene. The CDR3 DNA reads as TGTGCCAGCAGGGATTCTAGCGGCTACGAGCAGTACTTC. It translates to CASRDSSGYEQYF. The variable domain in full, with the rest retrieved from reference TRBV28 and TRBJ2-7, is DVKVTQSSRYLVKRTGEKVFLECVQDMDHENMFWYRQDPGLGLRLIYFSYDVKMKEKGDIPEGYSVSREKKERFSLILESASTNQTSMYLCASRDSSGYEQYFGPGTRLTVT.

V usage is TRBV2 and J usage is TRBJ1-2; D not resolved. The CDR3 is 15 amino acids. V lost 4 bases to trimming and J lost 3 bases, with 15 bases between them. Germline assignment: CDR1 SNHLY and CDR2 FYNNEI. The CDR3 sequence: CASSVSVSLHYGYTF. In DNA, the CDR3 is TGTGCCAGCAGTGTATCAGTTAGCCTACACTATGGCTACACCTTC.

The chain links TRBV10-1 to TRBJ2-1; TRBD1 is a possible D gene (5 bases). This CDR3 is built from 13 residues. Germline V gene sequence: CDR1 WNHNN, CDR2 SYGVQD (reference sequence). The ends were cut back, 3 bases at V and 4 bases at J, with 7 bases in the middle. This CDR3 reads CASSDPGYNEQFF. In DNA form, the CDR3 reads TGCGCCAGCAGTGACCCAGGGTACAATGAGCAGTTCTTC.

CDR3 nucleotide sequence: TGTGCCAGCAGTTTACAGGGACAGGGGTACAATGAGCAGTTCTTC. Encoded protein: CASSLQGQGYNEQFF. The chain carries TRBV27 and TRBJ2-1, with 10 bases lining up with TRBD1. The ends lost 2 bases at V and 4 bases at J; junction bases unmatched: 2. Germline V CDR1 and CDR2: MNHEY, SMNVEV (reference sequence). CDR3 size: 15 residues.

The chain couples TRBV2 to TRBJ2-7; D possibly corresponds to TRBD2 (6 bases). Trimming pared 4 bases from V and 7 bases from J, leaving 26 bases between. Germline V lookup: CDR1 SNHLY, CDR2 FYNNEI. This CDR3 spans 17 amino acids. The DNA for the CDR3 is TGTGCCAGCAGTGTTTACGCCGTAGGTAGCGGCGAAAGGGAGCAGTACTTC. Translation gives CASSVYAVGSGEREQYF.